These T cell receptor beta chains were read from a single sample in a study of shared clonotypes between healthy human individuals. Assay used: immunoSEQ multiplex PCR; TCRdb lists only in-frame clones, some missing. The sample shows more than 2,000,000 clones, approximately 92% of them seen only once. Specimen: naive CD4+ T cells sorted from blood. The receptor set was obtained from a man between 18 and 35 years old in good health. Both conserved end residues are part of each CDR3. A D gene is named only where the DNA matches it firmly. A clone size is listed for some rows: how often the clone was seen (once, few, many), or a class if it is expanded.

CDR3aa,CDR3nt,abundance,v_gene,d_gene,j_gene
CASSVSGLQETQYF,TGTGCCAGCAGCGTCTCGGGGCTACAAGAGACCCAGTACTTC,-,TRBV13,-,TRBJ2-5
CASSHTGAQKVYEQYF,TGTGCCAGCTCACATACCGGGGCACAAAAAGTCTACGAGCAGTACTTC,-,TRBV18,-,TRBJ2-7
CASTGPYGYTF,TGTGCCAGCACCGGACCCTATGGCTACACCTTC,-,TRBV6-1,-,TRBJ1-2
CASSSETETGGYTF,TGTGCCAGCAGCTCCGAGACAGAAACGGGGGGCTACACCTTC,-,TRBV7-2,-,TRBJ1-2
CASRDRSRETQYF,TGTGCCAGCAGGGACAGGAGTAGAGAGACCCAGTACTTC,-,TRBV2,TRBD1,TRBJ2-5
CASSYAGYYEQYF,TGTGCCAGCAGCTACGCAGGGTACTACGAGCAGTACTTC,-,TRBV7-9,-,TRBJ2-7
CASSPTGNRSAEAFF,TGTGCCAGCAGCCCCACAGGGAACCGGTCCGCCGAAGCTTTCTTT,-,TRBV5-4,-,TRBJ1-1
CARRGQAQYF,TGTGCCCGAAGGGGACAAGCGCAGTACTTC,-,TRBV7-9,-,TRBJ2-7
CASSTGWPQHF,TGTGCCAGTAGTACGGGTTGGCCCCAGCATTTT,-,TRBV19,-,TRBJ1-5
CASSSPGSATSSYEQYF,TGTGCCAGCAGCTCCCCTGGTAGTGCCACAAGCTCCTACGAGCAGTACTTC,-,TRBV7-6,-,TRBJ2-7
CASTRGTQETQYF,TGTGCCAGCACTCGGGGGACGCAAGAGACCCAGTACTTC,-,TRBV6-5,-,TRBJ2-5
CASSDSGQKQNTGELFF,TGCGCCAGCAGCGACTCAGGACAAAAGCAGAACACCGGGGAGCTGTTTTTT,-,TRBV5-1,-,TRBJ2-2
CASGVGARSPQHF,TGTGCCAGCGGGGTCGGGGCCCGGTCCCCCCAGCATTTT,-,TRBV6-5,-,TRBJ1-5
CASSVSSGGISYNEQFF,TGTGCCAGCTCAGTCAGTAGCGGGGGGATCTCCTACAATGAGCAGTTCTTC,-,TRBV18,TRBD2,TRBJ2-1
CAWNLDGSTDTQYF,TGTGCCTGGAACCTGGACGGTAGCACAGATACGCAGTATTTT,-,TRBV30,-,TRBJ2-3
CAWSVHPAQPQHF,TGTGCCTGGAGTGTTCACCCGGCCCAGCCCCAGCATTTT,few,TRBV30,-,TRBJ1-5
CASSERTIDTQYF,TGTGCCAGCAGTGAAAGGACTATCGATACGCAGTATTTT,-,TRBV6-1,-,TRBJ2-3
CASSTLAGGHNEQFF,TGTGCCAGCAGTACGCTAGCGGGAGGCCACAATGAGCAGTTCTTC,once,TRBV6-5,TRBD2,TRBJ2-1
CASSLAAGNQPQHF,TGTGCCAGCAGCTTAGCGGCGGGGAATCAGCCCCAGCATTTT,-,TRBV7-2,-,TRBJ1-5
CASSLASVQETQYF,TGTGCCAGCAGCTTGGCCTCTGTCCAAGAGACCCAGTACTTC,once,TRBV5-6,-,TRBJ2-5
CASSFSSGRAGQSYNEQFF,TGTGCCAGCAGCTTTTCTAGCGGGAGGGCAGGGCAGTCCTACAATGAGCAGTTCTTC,-,TRBV5-4,TRBD2,TRBJ2-1
CASSKGELSNYNEQFF,TGTGCCAGCAGCAAAGGGGAACTGTCGAACTACAATGAGCAGTTCTTC,-,TRBV21-1,-,TRBJ2-1
CASSRSGHPLNGYTF,TGTGCCAGTAGTAGGTCCGGGCATCCTCTTAATGGCTACACCTTC,-,TRBV19,-,TRBJ1-2
CASSTQVFGGSYGYTF,TGCGCCAGCAGCACGCAAGTATTCGGGGGGAGCTATGGCTACACCTTC,-,TRBV5-1,-,TRBJ1-2
CASSVQMDSPLHF,TGTGCCAGTAGTGTCCAAATGGATTCACCCCTCCACTTT,-,TRBV19,-,TRBJ1-6
CASSFLRVGGELFF,TGTGCCAGCAGTTTTCTGCGGGTGGGCGGGGAGCTGTTTTTT,-,TRBV27,-,TRBJ2-2
CASSPRTGPGANVLTF,TGTGCCAGCAGCCCCCGAACAGGGCCTGGGGCCAACGTCCTGACTTTC,-,TRBV11-2,-,TRBJ2-6
CASSFGPGYGYTF,TGTGCCAGCAGCTTCGGACCTGGCTATGGCTACACCTTC,-,TRBV5-6,-,TRBJ1-2
CAWSHFRTSSYNSPLHF,TGTGCCTGGAGTCACTTTCGGACAAGCTCCTATAATTCACCCCTCCACTTT,-,TRBV30,-,TRBJ1-6
CAWTGLVYNEQFF,TGTGCCTGGACGGGACTTGTCTACAATGAGCAGTTCTTC,-,TRBV30,-,TRBJ2-1
CSVEVENEQFF,TGCAGCGTTGAGGTAGAAAATGAGCAGTTCTTC,-,TRBV29-1,-,TRBJ2-1
CASRVAGGNEQFF,TGTGCCAGCAGGGTGGCGGGAGGAAATGAGCAGTTCTTC,-,TRBV2,TRBD2,TRBJ2-1
CASSLKVHEQYF,TGTGCCAGCAGCTTAAAGGTCCACGAGCAGTACTTC,-,TRBV7-2,-,TRBJ2-7
CASRQGENIQYF,TGTGCCAGCAGACAGGGGGAAAACATTCAGTACTTC,-,TRBV6-1,TRBD1,TRBJ2-4
CASSFSGTNTEAFF,TGCGCCAGCAGCTTTTCAGGGACGAACACTGAAGCTTTCTTT,once,TRBV5-1,-,TRBJ1-1
CASSPDGNIQYF,TGTGCCAGTAGTCCGGACGGAAACATTCAGTACTTC,-,TRBV19,-,TRBJ2-4